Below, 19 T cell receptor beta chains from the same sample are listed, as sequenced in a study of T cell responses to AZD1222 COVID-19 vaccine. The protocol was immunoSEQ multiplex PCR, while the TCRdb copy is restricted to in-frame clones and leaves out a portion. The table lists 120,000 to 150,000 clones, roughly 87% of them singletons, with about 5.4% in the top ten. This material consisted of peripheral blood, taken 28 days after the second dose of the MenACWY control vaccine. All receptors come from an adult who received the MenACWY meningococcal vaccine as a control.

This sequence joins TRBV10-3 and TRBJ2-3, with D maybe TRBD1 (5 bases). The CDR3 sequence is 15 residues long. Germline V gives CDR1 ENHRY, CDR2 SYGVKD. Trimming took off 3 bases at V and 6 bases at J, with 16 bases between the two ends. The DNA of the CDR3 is TGTGCCATCAGTGAAGGGGCCTCAGGGTTGGATACGCAGTATTTT. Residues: CAISEGASGLDTQYF.

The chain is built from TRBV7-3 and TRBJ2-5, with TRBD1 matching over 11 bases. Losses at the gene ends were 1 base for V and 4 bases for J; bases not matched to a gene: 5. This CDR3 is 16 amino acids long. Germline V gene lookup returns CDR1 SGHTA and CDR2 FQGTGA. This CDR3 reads CASSLKTGTGGETQYF. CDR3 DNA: TGTGCCAGCAGCTTAAAAACTGGGACAGGGGGAGAGACCCAGTACTTC.

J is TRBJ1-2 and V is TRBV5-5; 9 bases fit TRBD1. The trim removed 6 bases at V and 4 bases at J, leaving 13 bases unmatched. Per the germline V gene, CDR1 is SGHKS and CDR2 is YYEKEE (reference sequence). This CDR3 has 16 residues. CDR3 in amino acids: CASTEIPGQGVYGYTF. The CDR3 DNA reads TGTGCCAGCACCGAAATTCCGGGACAGGGAGTCTATGGCTACACCTTC.

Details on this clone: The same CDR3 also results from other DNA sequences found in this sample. The CDR3 reads CASSLGANTEAFF. CDR3 coding DNA: TGTGCCAGCAGTTTAGGGGCGAACACTGAAGCTTTCTTT. The chain recombines TRBV12-3 or TRBV12-4 with TRBJ1-1, with unresolved D. Trimming pared 1 base from V and 1 base from J, leaving 4 bases between. The CDR3 runs 13 residues.

The CDR3 protein is CASSYGSSPFF. The CDR3 region has the DNA TGTGCCAGCAGTTACGGTTCTAGCCCGTTCTTC. The gene calls are TRBV6-2 or TRBV6-3 and TRBJ2-1; perhaps TRBD2 as D (5 bases). V was clipped by 2 bases and J by 15 bases, with 11 bases between them. This CDR3 spans 11 amino acids. Per the germline V gene, CDR1 is MNHEY and CDR2 is SVGEGT.

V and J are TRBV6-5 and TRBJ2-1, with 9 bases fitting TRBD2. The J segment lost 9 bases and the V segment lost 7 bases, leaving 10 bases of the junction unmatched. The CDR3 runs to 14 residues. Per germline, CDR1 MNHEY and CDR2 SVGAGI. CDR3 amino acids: CASKVPSGMGEQFF. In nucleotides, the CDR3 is TGTGCCAGCAAGGTTCCTAGCGGGATGGGTGAGCAGTTCTTC.

CDR3 DNA: TGTGCCAGCCGCAGGGATAGCGACTTAGAGACCCAGTACTTC. Its translation: CASRRDSDLETQYF. V is TRBV6-5 and J is TRBJ2-5; tentatively, D is TRBD1 or TRBD2 (5 bases each). V gave up 8 bases and J gave up 4 bases, with 17 bases separating them. This CDR3 comprises 14 residues. Germline V gene sequence: CDR1 MNHEY, CDR2 SVGAGI.

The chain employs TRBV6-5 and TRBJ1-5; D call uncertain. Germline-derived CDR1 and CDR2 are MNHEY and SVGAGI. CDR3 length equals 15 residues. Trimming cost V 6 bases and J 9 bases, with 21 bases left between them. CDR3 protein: CASSFGSGIDLPQHF. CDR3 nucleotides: TGTGCCAGCAGCTTCGGGTCCGGGATCGATCTGCCCCAGCATTTT.

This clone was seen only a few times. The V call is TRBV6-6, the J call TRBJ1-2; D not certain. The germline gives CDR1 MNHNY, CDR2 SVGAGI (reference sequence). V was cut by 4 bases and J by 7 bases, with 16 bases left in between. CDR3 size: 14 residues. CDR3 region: CASSSAPRWSGYTF. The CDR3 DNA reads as TGTGCCAGCAGTTCAGCTCCCCGGTGGAGTGGCTACACCTTC.

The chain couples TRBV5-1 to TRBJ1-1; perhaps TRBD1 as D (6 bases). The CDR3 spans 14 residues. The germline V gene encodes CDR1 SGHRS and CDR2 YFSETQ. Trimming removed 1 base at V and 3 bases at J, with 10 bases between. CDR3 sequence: CASSLTGLDTEAFF. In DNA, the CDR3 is TGCGCCAGCAGCTTGACAGGGTTGGACACTGAAGCTTTCTTT. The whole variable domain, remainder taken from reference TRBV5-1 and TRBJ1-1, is KAGVTQTPRYLIKTRGQQVTLSCSPISGHRSVSWYQQTPGQGLQFLFEYFSETQRNKGNFPGRFSGRQFSNSRSEMNVSTLELGDSALYLCASSLTGLDTEAFFGQGTRLTVV.

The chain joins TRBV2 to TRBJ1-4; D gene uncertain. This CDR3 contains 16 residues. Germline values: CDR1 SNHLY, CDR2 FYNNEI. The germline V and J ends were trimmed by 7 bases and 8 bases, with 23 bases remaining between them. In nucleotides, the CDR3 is TGTGCCAGCATGCGGGTGTACGATTTGAATGACGAAAAACTGTTTTTT. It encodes CASMRVYDLNDEKLFF. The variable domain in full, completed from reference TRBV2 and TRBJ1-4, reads EPEVTQTPSHQVTQMGQEVILRCVPISNHLYFYWYRQILGQKVEFLVSFYNNEISEKSEIFDDQFSVERPDGSNFTLKIRSTKLEDSAMYFCASMRVYDLNDEKLFFGSGTQLSVL.

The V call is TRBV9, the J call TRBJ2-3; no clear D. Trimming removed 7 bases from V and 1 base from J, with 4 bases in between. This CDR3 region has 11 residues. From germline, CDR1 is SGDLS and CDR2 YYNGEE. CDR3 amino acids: CASGRTDTQYF. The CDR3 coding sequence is TGTGCCAGCGGACGCACAGATACGCAGTATTTT.

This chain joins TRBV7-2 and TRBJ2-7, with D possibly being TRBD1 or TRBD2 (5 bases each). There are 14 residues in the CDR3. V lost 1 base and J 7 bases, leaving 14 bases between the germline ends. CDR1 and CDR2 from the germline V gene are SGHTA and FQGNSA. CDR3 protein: CASSLDQRGVEQYF. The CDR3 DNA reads TGTGCCAGCAGCTTAGACCAGAGGGGAGTAGAGCAGTACTTC.

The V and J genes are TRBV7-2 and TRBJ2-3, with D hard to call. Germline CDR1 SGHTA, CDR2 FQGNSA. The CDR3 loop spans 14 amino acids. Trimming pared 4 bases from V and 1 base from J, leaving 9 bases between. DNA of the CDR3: TGTGCCAGCAGCTCGTCTACCCGCACAGATACGCAGTATTTT. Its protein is CASSSSTRTDTQYF.

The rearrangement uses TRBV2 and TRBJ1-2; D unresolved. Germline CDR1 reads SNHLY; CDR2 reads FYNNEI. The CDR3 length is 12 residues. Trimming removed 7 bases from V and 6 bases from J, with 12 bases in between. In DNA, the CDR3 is TGTGCCAGCATGATCGGGTTGCATGGCTACACCTTC. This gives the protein CASMIGLHGYTF.

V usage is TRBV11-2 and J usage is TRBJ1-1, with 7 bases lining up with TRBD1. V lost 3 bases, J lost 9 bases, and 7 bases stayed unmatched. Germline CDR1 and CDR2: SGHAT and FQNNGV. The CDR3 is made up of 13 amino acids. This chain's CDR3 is CASSLVQQGKAFF. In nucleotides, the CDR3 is TGTGCCAGCAGCTTGGTTCAACAGGGGAAAGCTTTCTTT. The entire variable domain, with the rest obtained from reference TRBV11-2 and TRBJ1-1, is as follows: EAGVAQSPRYKIIEKRQSVAFWCNPISGHATLYWYQQILGQGPKLLIQFQNNGVVDDSQLPKDRFSAERLKGVDSTLKIQPAKLEDSAVYLCASSLVQQGKAFFGQGTRLTVV.

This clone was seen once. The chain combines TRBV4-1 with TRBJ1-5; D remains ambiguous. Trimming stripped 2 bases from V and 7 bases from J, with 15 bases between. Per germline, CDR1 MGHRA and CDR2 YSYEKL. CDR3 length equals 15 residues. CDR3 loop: CASSQSIGLIQPQHF. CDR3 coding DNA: TGCGCCAGCAGCCAATCCATAGGCTTGATCCAGCCCCAGCATTTT.

The CDR3 loop reads CASSSSLRNQPQHF. As DNA, the CDR3 is TGTGCCAGCAGTTCCTCCCTGAGGAATCAGCCCCAGCATTTT. The J gene is TRBJ1-5, the V gene TRBV28; D call uncertain. CDR1 is MDHEN and CDR2 is SYDVKM in the germline V gene. The length of the CDR3 is 14 residues. V lost 4 bases, J lost 4 bases, and 11 bases lay in between.

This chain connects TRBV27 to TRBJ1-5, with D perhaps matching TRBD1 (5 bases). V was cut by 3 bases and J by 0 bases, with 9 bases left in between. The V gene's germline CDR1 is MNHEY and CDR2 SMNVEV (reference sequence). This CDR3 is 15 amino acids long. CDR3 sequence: CASSFVGDSNQPQHF. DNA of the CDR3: TGTGCCAGCAGTTTTGTGGGGGATAGCAATCAGCCCCAGCATTTT.